The 22 T cell receptor beta chains below all came from one sample that was sequenced in a study of shared T cell receptors in the human thymus. The repertoire was sequenced with immunoSEQ multiplex PCR; TCRdb's copy has only in-frame clones and lacks some. The table includes just under 550,000 clones, about 80% detected once. The sample was also linked to a second study, of human thymus T cells.

Sequenced material: thymocytes. These receptors all stem from a boy under three years old with a congenital heart defect.

CDR3 region: CASSQDPGLVYEQYF. Here the CDR3 DNA reads TGCGCCAGCAGCCAAGATCCGGGACTAGTTTACGAGCAGTACTTC. The rearrangement links TRBV4-3 to TRBJ2-7; the match to TRBD2 covers 8 bases. J was trimmed by 4 bases and V by 0 bases; bases with no gene match: 5. The CDR3 runs to 15 residues. The germline CDR1 and CDR2 sequences are LGHNA and YSLEER.

This clone appeared once. The V and J genes are TRBV28 and TRBJ2-3; D gene ambiguous. V lost 4 bases, J lost 9 bases, and 14 bases lay in between. This CDR3 region has 13 residues. CDR1 and CDR2 (germline): MDHEN, SYDVKM. In nucleotides, the CDR3 is TGTGCCAGCAGTTATGAATATCCCAGGACGCAGTATTTT. Protein product: CASSYEYPRTQYF.

The J gene is TRBJ1-3, the V gene TRBV6-1; the D gene is possibly TRBD1 (6 bases). Germline-derived CDR1 and CDR2 are MNHNS and SASEGT. Trimming removed 8 bases from V and 4 bases from J, with 12 bases in between. The CDR3 extends over 13 amino acids. In DNA, the CDR3 is TGTGCCAGCGAGTCAGGGGCGGGAAACACCATATATTTT. It translates to CASESGAGNTIYF.

The rearrangement links TRBV30 to TRBJ1-2, with TRBD1 matching 7 bases. This CDR3 has 14 amino acids. V trimming: 5 bases; J trimming: 4 bases; junction bases outside the gene matches: 10. Germline V gives CDR1 GTSNPN, CDR2 SVGIG (reference sequence). CDR3 DNA: TGTGCCTGGTCTCCGGGACAGCGCTCCTATGGCTACACCTTC. Protein: CAWSPGQRSYGYTF. Using reference TRBV30 and TRBJ1-2 for the parts outside the CDR3, the full variable domain is SQTIHQWPATLVQPVGSPLSLECTVEGTSNPNLYWYRQAAGRGLQLLFYSVGIGQISSEVPQNLSASRPQDRQFILSSKKLLLSDSGFYLCAWSPGQRSYGYTFGSGTRLTVV.

The chain has TRBV10-2 and TRBJ2-7; 12 bases agree with TRBD2. The CDR3 loop spans 20 amino acids. J lost 0 bases, V lost 5 bases, and 17 bases had no gene match. CDR1 is WSHSY and CDR2 is SAAADI in the germline V gene. CDR3 in DNA: TGCGCCAGCAGTAGACAGGGTAGCCGACTAGCGGGAGCAAACTCCTACGAGCAGTACTTC. Protein sequence: CASSRQGSRLAGANSYEQYF.

The V call is TRBV4-1, the J call TRBJ2-1, with 8 positions matching TRBD2. V gave up 0 bases and J gave up 4 bases; unmatched junction bases: 5. This CDR3 spans 16 amino acids. Germline loops: CDR1 MGHRA, CDR2 YSYEKL. The CDR3 is CASSQDRPSGYNEQFF. In DNA, the CDR3 is TGCGCCAGCAGCCAAGATAGGCCTAGCGGGTACAATGAGCAGTTCTTC.

V gene TRBV13 combines with J gene TRBJ2-2; 7 bases agree with TRBD1. Germline V gene lookup returns CDR1 PRHDT and CDR2 FYEKMQ (reference sequence). The CDR3 totals 18 residues. With 3 bases clipped from V and 2 bases from J, the junction kept 12 bases outside the gene matches. This chain's CDR3 is CASSFPGNWDSNTGELFF. The CDR3 nucleotides are TGTGCCAGCAGCTTTCCGGGGAACTGGGACAGCAACACCGGGGAGCTGTTTTTT.

This clone was counted between two and nine times. V and J are TRBV18 and TRBJ1-2; possible D gene TRBD1, 5 bases. V was shortened by 4 bases and J by 0 bases, with 18 bases between the two germline ends. CDR3 length: 17 amino acids. Germline V CDR1 and CDR2: KGHSH, LQKENI. CDR3: CASSLADSRKANYGYTF. CDR3 bases: TGTGCCAGCTCACTGGCCGACAGCCGAAAAGCTAACTATGGCTACACCTTC.

This clone was observed a few times. The J gene is TRBJ2-7, the V gene TRBV4-3; D gene uncertain. Germline loops: CDR1 LGHNA, CDR2 YSLEER. Trimming took 1 base from V and 0 from J, leaving 10 bases between them. The CDR3 has 15 residues. CDR3 sequence: CASSQGPRSSYEQYF. In DNA, the CDR3 is TGCGCCAGCAGCCAAGGGCCCCGGAGCTCCTACGAGCAGTACTTC.

Here the CDR3 reads CASSPIGLGAYNEQFF. The CDR3 DNA sequence: TGTGCCAGCAGCCCTATCGGACTAGGTGCCTACAATGAGCAGTTCTTC. The chain uses TRBV5-6 and TRBJ2-1; 7 nucleotides match TRBD2. This CDR3 is 16 amino acids long. Germline CDR1 reads SGHDT; CDR2 reads YYEEEE. The trim removed 4 bases at V and 2 bases at J, leaving 9 bases unmatched.

The chain carries TRBV29-1 and TRBJ1-5; possibly TRBD1 for D (6 bases). CDR3 length equals 9 residues. Germline values: CDR1 SQVTM, CDR2 ANQGSEA. Trimming cost V 4 bases and J 13 bases, with 8 bases left between them. CDR3 protein: CSVGGQQHF. CDR3 nucleotide sequence: TGCAGCGTTGGAGGACAGCAGCATTTT.

The V gene is TRBV4-2, the J gene TRBJ2-5; D possibly corresponds to TRBD2 (5 bases). Germline V gene sequence: CDR1 LGHNA, CDR2 YNFKEQ. This CDR3 spans 18 amino acids. V lost 0 bases to trimming and J lost 3 bases, with 20 bases between them. CDR3: CASSQDEGPTEQEETQYF. DNA of the CDR3: TGTGCCAGCAGCCAAGATGAGGGCCCGACGGAGCAGGAAGAGACCCAGTACTTC.

This clone was detected a few times. In nucleotides, the CDR3 is TGTGCCAGCAGCCCACGGGACAGGGGGCAAGATACGCAGTATTTT. Translated, it gives CASSPRDRGQDTQYF. This chain uses TRBV9 with TRBJ2-3, with TRBD1 matching over 12 bases. The CDR3 has 15 residues. V lost 4 bases to trimming and J lost 5 bases; unmatched junction nucleotides: 5. Germline CDR1 SGDLS, CDR2 YYNGEE.

The V gene is TRBV4-3, the J gene TRBJ2-7, with D possibly TRBD2 on 5 matching bases. This CDR3 contains 16 residues. V lost 0 bases, J lost 5 bases, and 17 bases lay in between. Germline CDR1 reads LGHNA; CDR2 reads YSLEER. CDR3 bases: TGCGCCAGCAGCCAAGAGTTTCCTGGTCTAGCAGACGAGCAGTACTTC. Translated: CASSQEFPGLADEQYF.

The J gene is TRBJ2-3, the V gene TRBV20-1; D ambiguous. The CDR3 sequence is 11 residues long. Trimming stripped 5 bases from V and 3 bases from J, with 6 bases between. CDR1 is DFQATT and CDR2 is SNEGSKA in the germline V gene (reference sequence). The CDR3 DNA sequence: TGCAGTGCTCCCCAAACAGATACGCAGTATTTT. Its translation is CSAPQTDTQYF.

The chain uses TRBV29-1 and TRBJ1-5, with D uncertain. Germline V gene lookup returns CDR1 SQVTM and CDR2 ANQGSEA. This CDR3 has 10 residues. The V end was cut by 5 bases, the J end by 5 bases, with 4 bases between. The CDR3 is CSVYHQPQHF. The CDR3 DNA reads as TGCAGCGTTTATCATCAGCCCCAGCATTTT.

The CDR3 nucleotides read TGTGCCAGCAGCCCTTGGACTTCGCTTAGAGCTCCCTACTACGAGCAGTACTTC. Residues: CASSPWTSLRAPYYEQYF. The chain joins TRBV11-2 to TRBJ2-7; possibly TRBD2 for D (5 bases). The germline V and J ends were trimmed by 5 bases and 3 bases, with 26 bases remaining between them. CDR1 SGHAT and CDR2 FQNNGV come from the germline V gene. The CDR3 runs to 18 residues.

The V gene is TRBV6-5, the J gene TRBJ2-3, with 9 bases fitting TRBD1. Germline CDR1 is MNHEY and CDR2 is SVGAGI. V was pared by 7 bases and J by 5 bases, with 10 bases of the junction left unmatched. The CDR3 is 15 amino acids. CDR3 coding DNA: TGTGCCAGCAACCGACAGGGGGGAGTTGGAGATACGCAGTATTTT. As protein: CASNRQGGVGDTQYF.

The chain is built from TRBV30 and TRBJ2-1, with TRBD1 identical over 9 bases. Germline lookup yields CDR1 GTSNPN and CDR2 SVGIG (reference sequence). V shed 4 bases, J shed 1 base, and the junction held 8 bases outside the gene matches. The CDR3 length is 16 residues. The CDR3 bases are TGTGCCTGGAACGGAACAGGGGGCATTTCCTACAATGAGCAGTTCTTC. This sequence encodes CAWNGTGGISYNEQFF.

In this sample, this clone turned up a few times. The CDR3: CASSDWSTASNYGYTF. CDR3 DNA sequence: TGTGCCAGCAGTGACTGGTCGACAGCTTCTAACTATGGCTACACCTTC. The rearrangement joins TRBV25-1 to TRBJ1-2; TRBD1 might be the D (5 bases). This CDR3 spans 16 amino acids. V lost 3 bases and J lost 0, with 14 bases in between. Germline V gives CDR1 MGHDK, CDR2 SYGVNS.

The rearrangement uses TRBV7-6 and TRBJ1-1, with a tentative D call TRBD1 (5 bases). The CDR3 is 15 amino acids. Trimming pared 5 bases from V and 0 bases from J, leaving 13 bases between. From germline, CDR1 is SGHVS and CDR2 FNYEAQ. The CDR3 nucleotides are TGTGCCAGCAGCCCCGCGGGGACTATGAACACTGAAGCTTTCTTT. Translating it yields CASSPAGTMNTEAFF.

Written as DNA, the CDR3 is TGTGCCAGCAGCCAAGGTGAACTAGCGGGAAGCACAGATACGCAGTATTTT. It translates to CASSQGELAGSTDTQYF. The chain couples TRBV4-2 to TRBJ2-3; the match to TRBD2 covers 10 bases. CDR1 and CDR2 (germline): LGHNA, YNFKEQ. This CDR3 comprises 17 residues. The V segment lost 1 base and the J segment 0 bases; nucleotides outside the gene matches: 4.